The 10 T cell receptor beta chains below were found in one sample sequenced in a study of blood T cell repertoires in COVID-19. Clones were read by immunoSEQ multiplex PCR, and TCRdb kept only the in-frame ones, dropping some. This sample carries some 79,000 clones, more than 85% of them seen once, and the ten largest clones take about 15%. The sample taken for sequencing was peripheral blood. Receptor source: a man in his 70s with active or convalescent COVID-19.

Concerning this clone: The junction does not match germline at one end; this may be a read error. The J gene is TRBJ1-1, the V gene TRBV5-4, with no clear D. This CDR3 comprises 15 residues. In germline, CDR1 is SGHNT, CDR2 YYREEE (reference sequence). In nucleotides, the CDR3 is TGTGCCAGCAGCTCCACCATCGACAAGCACACCGAAGCTTTCTTT. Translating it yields CASSSTIDKHTEAFF. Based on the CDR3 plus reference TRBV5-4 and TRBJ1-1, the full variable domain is ETGVTQSPTHLIKTRGQQVTLRCSSQSGHNTVSWYQQALGQGPQFIFQYYREEENGRGNFPPRFSGLQFPNYSSELNVNALELDDSALYLCASSSTIDKHTEAFFGQGTRLTVV.

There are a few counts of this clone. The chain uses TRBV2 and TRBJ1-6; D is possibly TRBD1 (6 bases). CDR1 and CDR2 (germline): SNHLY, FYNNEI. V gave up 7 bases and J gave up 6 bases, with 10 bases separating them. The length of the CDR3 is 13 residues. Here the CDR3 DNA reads TGTGCCAGCATACGGACAGTTAATTCACCCCTCCACTTT. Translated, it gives CASIRTVNSPLHF. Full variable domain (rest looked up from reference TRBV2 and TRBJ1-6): EPEVTQTPSHQVTQMGQEVILRCVPISNHLYFYWYRQILGQKVEFLVSFYNNEISEKSEIFDDQFSVERPDGSNFTLKIRSTKLEDSAMYFCASIRTVNSPLHFGNGTRLTVT.

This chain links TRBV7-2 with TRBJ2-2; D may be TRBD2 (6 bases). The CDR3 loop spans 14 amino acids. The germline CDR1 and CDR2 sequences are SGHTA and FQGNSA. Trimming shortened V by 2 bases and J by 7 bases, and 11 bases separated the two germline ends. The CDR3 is CASSLRLGNGELFF. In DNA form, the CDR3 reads TGTGCCAGCAGCTTACGACTAGGGAACGGGGAGCTGTTTTTT.

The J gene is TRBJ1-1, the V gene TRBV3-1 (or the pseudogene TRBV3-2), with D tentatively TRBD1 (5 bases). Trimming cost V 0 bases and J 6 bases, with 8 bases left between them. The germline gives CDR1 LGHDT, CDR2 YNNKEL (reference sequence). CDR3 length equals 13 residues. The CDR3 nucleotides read TGTGCCAGCAGCCAAGACAGGGTGTCTGAAGCTTTCTTT. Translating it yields CASSQDRVSEAFF.

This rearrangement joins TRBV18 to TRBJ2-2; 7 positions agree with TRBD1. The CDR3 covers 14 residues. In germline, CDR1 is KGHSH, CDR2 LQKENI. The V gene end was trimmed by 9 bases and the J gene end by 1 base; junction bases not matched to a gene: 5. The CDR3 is CASATGMNTGELFF. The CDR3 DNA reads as TGTGCCAGTGCGACAGGGATGAACACCGGGGAGCTGTTTTTT.

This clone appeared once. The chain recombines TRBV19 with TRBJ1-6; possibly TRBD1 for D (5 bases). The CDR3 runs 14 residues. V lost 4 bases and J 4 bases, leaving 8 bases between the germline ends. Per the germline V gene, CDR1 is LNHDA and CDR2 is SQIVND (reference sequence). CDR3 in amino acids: CASSTTGYNSPLHF. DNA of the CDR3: TGTGCCAGTAGTACTACAGGTTATAATTCACCCCTCCACTTT.

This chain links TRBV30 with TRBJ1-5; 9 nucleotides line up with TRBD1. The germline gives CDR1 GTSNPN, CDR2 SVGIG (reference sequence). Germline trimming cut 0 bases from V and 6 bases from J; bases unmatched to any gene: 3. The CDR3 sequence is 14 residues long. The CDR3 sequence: CAWSVGQGIQPQHF. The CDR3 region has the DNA TGTGCCTGGAGTGTCGGACAGGGGATTCAGCCCCAGCATTTT.

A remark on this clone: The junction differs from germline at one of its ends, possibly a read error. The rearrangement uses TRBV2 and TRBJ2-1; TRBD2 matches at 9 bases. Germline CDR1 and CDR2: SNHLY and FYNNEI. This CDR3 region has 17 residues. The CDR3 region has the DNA TGTGCCAGCAGCGAAGGGACCCGACTAGCGGTTAACAATGAGCAGTTCTTC. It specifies CASSEGTRLAVNNEQFF.

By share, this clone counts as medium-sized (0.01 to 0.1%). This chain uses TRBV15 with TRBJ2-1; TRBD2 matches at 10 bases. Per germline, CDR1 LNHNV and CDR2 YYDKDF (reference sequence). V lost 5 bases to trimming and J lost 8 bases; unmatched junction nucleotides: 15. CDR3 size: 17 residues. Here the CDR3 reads CATSVWTSGLRMDEQFF. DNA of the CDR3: TGTGCCACCAGCGTATGGACTAGCGGCCTACGTATGGATGAGCAGTTCTTC.

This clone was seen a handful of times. CDR3 sequence: CASSMLTGTGYSGNTIYF. The CDR3 coding sequence is TGTGCCAGTAGTATGTTAACCGGGACAGGTTACTCTGGAAACACCATATATTTT. The gene calls are TRBV19 and TRBJ1-3; 8 positions match TRBD1. This CDR3 has 18 amino acids. Germline values: CDR1 LNHDA, CDR2 SQIVND (reference sequence). The junction had 10 bases not matched to a gene; V was cut back by 3 bases and J by 0 bases.